This TCR beta chain was recorded in a study of cytomegalovirus exposure and HLA in healthy donors. Study at large: A later analysis reported the same platform for the 90 to 150 validation repertoires and the approximately 700 first-cohort repertoires.

Profiled with immunoSEQ multiplex PCR; TCRdb holds only in-frame clones, not every one. The profile shows around 150,000 clones, about 91% of them singletons. The length of the CDR3 is 14 residues. V dropped 5 bases and J dropped 2; count of bases not matched to a gene: 4. Germline values: CDR1 SGHVS, CDR2 FNYEAQ. The J gene is TRBJ2-5, the V gene TRBV7-6, with 8 bases aligning to TRBD2. Sequences were obtained from PBMCs. This receptor was obtained from a woman aged 18-30 years in good health and CMV-seropositive. CDR3 residues: CASSLSGGQETQYF. Written as DNA, the CDR3 is TGTGCCAGCAGCCTGAGCGGGGGACAAGAGACCCAGTACTTC.